The rows below give T cell receptor beta chains drawn from one sample of a study of shared clonotypes between healthy human individuals. The table came from immunoSEQ multiplex PCR; TCRdb's copy has only in-frame clones and leaves some out. The table includes about 2 million clones, about 95% detected once. Sequences were obtained from naive CD8+ T cells sorted from blood. These receptors came from a man aged 18 to 30 in good health. CDR3s include the opening cysteine and the closing phenylalanine or tryptophan. The D gene is left open where the match is weak. Not every row has a clone size; where given, it reads once, few, many or a size class.

D gene: -; V gene: TRBV19; clone size: -; J gene: TRBJ2-3; CDR3 DNA: TGTGCCAGTAGTCCCGGGATGGCGGATACGCAGTATTTT; CDR3 protein: CASSPGMADTQYF
D gene: TRBD2; V gene: TRBV5-1; clone size: -; J gene: TRBJ2-1; CDR3 DNA: TGCGCCAGCAGTTCCGGGACTAGCGGGTACAATGAGCAGTTCTTC; CDR3 protein: CASSSGTSGYNEQFF
D gene: -; V gene: TRBV7-9; clone size: -; J gene: TRBJ1-1; CDR3 DNA: TGTGCCAGCAGCTTCGAAGGGCCTGAAGCTTTCTTT; CDR3 protein: CASSFEGPEAFF
D gene: -; V gene: TRBV4-1; clone size: -; J gene: TRBJ2-1; CDR3 DNA: TGCGCCAGCAGCTCGGGACTTTACAATGAGCAGTTCTTC; CDR3 protein: CASSSGLYNEQFF
D gene: -; V gene: TRBV7-9; clone size: -; J gene: TRBJ1-1; CDR3 DNA: TGTGCCAGCAGCCCATGGGGGGGGCGTGAAGCTTTCTTT; CDR3 protein: CASSPWGGREAFF
D gene: -; V gene: TRBV5-4; clone size: -; J gene: TRBJ1-1; CDR3 DNA: TGTGCCAGCAGCTGGGATCGGGGGGGACTTGAAGCTTTCTTT; CDR3 protein: CASSWDRGGLEAFF
D gene: -; V gene: TRBV13; clone size: -; J gene: TRBJ2-5; CDR3 DNA: TGTGCCAGCAGCTTGGAACAGTATAAAGAGACCCAGTACTTC; CDR3 protein: CASSLEQYKETQYF
D gene: -; V gene: TRBV4-1; clone size: -; J gene: TRBJ1-6; CDR3 DNA: TGCGCCAGCAGCCAAGATGGGGGGATCAATTCACCCCTCCACTTT; CDR3 protein: CASSQDGGINSPLHF
D gene: TRBD2; V gene: TRBV9; clone size: -; J gene: TRBJ2-7; CDR3 DNA: TGTGCCAGCAGCGTAGACACTAGCGGTGCCTACGAGCAGTACTTC; CDR3 protein: CASSVDTSGAYEQYF
D gene: -; V gene: TRBV5-1; clone size: -; J gene: TRBJ2-2; CDR3 DNA: TGCGCCAGCAGCTTGGCCTGGGCTCCGGATCAGGGGTCGAACACCGGGGAGCTGTTTTTT; CDR3 protein: CASSLAWAPDQGSNTGELFF
D gene: -; V gene: TRBV10-1; clone size: once; J gene: TRBJ2-1; CDR3 DNA: TGCGCCAGCAGTGAGTCTGGAGGGTTCAATGAGCAGTTCTTC; CDR3 protein: CASSESGGFNEQFF
D gene: -; V gene: TRBV15; clone size: -; J gene: TRBJ1-6; CDR3 DNA: TGTGCCACCAGCAGAGAGAATAATTCACCCCTCCACTTT; CDR3 protein: CATSRENNSPLHF
D gene: -; V gene: TRBV25-1; clone size: -; J gene: TRBJ2-3; CDR3 DNA: TGTGCCGGAGACCGGGCAGATACGCAGTATTTT; CDR3 protein: CAGDRADTQYF
D gene: -; V gene: TRBV9; clone size: -; J gene: TRBJ2-1; CDR3 DNA: TGTGCCAGCAGCGTGGAAGGGTTCTCCTCCTACAATGAGCAGTTCTTC; CDR3 protein: CASSVEGFSSYNEQFF
D gene: -; V gene: TRBV6-1; clone size: -; J gene: TRBJ2-7; CDR3 DNA: TGTGCCAGCAATCGAGACCCCTGGGATCGCTACGAGCAGTACTTC; CDR3 protein: CASNRDPWDRYEQYF
D gene: TRBD1; V gene: TRBV5-1; clone size: -; J gene: TRBJ2-7; CDR3 DNA: TGCGCCAGCAGCTTTACCGGGACAGCCTACGAGCAGTACTTC; CDR3 protein: CASSFTGTAYEQYF
D gene: TRBD2; V gene: TRBV4-3; clone size: -; J gene: TRBJ2-4; CDR3 DNA: TGCGCCAGCAGCCAAGCCCTGACTAGCGGGACGACAAACATTCAGTACTTC; CDR3 protein: CASSQALTSGTTNIQYF
D gene: -; V gene: TRBV10-3; clone size: -; J gene: TRBJ2-5; CDR3 DNA: TGTGCCATCAGTGATGAGGGAGACCCCCGAGAGACCCAGTACTTC; CDR3 protein: CAISDEGDPRETQYF
D gene: -; V gene: TRBV7-9; clone size: -; J gene: TRBJ2-7; CDR3 DNA: TGTGCCAGCAGCTTATATCTGGGAGGCAGCTCCTACGAGCAGTACTTC; CDR3 protein: CASSLYLGGSSYEQYF
D gene: -; V gene: TRBV19; clone size: -; J gene: TRBJ1-5; CDR3 DNA: TGTGCCAGTAGTATCGTGTCCCCGGGGCCCCAGCATTTT; CDR3 protein: CASSIVSPGPQHF
D gene: TRBD1; V gene: TRBV5-4; clone size: -; J gene: TRBJ2-7; CDR3 DNA: TGTGCCAGCAGCCCGGTTGGAGTTGCCGGGACAGGAGCTGTCAAGCAGTACTTC; CDR3 protein: CASSPVGVAGTGAVKQYF
D gene: -; V gene: TRBV4-1; clone size: -; J gene: TRBJ2-7; CDR3 DNA: TGCGCCAGCAGCCAAGACAGCTACGAGCAGTACTTC; CDR3 protein: CASSQDSYEQYF
D gene: TRBD1; V gene: TRBV19; clone size: once; J gene: TRBJ1-4; CDR3 DNA: TGTGCCAGTAGCATACCGGGACAGCTAGAAAAACTGTTTTTT; CDR3 protein: CASSIPGQLEKLFF
D gene: -; V gene: TRBV7-8; clone size: -; J gene: TRBJ1-4; CDR3 DNA: TGTGCCAGCAGCTCAAACAGGAGGAAGGGAACTAATGAAAAACTGTTTTTT; CDR3 protein: CASSSNRRKGTNEKLFF
D gene: -; V gene: TRBV29-1; clone size: -; J gene: TRBJ2-2; CDR3 DNA: TGCAGCGTTGAAGCTGGGGAGCTGTTTTTT; CDR3 protein: CSVEAGELFF
D gene: -; V gene: TRBV2; clone size: -; J gene: TRBJ1-4; CDR3 DNA: TGTGCCAGCCTATTCGCGGGGGCGTATAATGAAAAACTGTTTTTT; CDR3 protein: CASLFAGAYNEKLFF
D gene: TRBD2; V gene: TRBV9; clone size: -; J gene: TRBJ2-1; CDR3 DNA: TGTGCCAGCGACGCCACCCAGGGAGGGAATGAGCAGTTCTTC; CDR3 protein: CASDATQGGNEQFF
D gene: -; V gene: TRBV7-8; clone size: -; J gene: TRBJ2-3; CDR3 DNA: TGTGCCAGCAGTTTAACCGAGTTTTCGAGCACAGATACGCAGTATTTT; CDR3 protein: CASSLTEFSSTDTQYF
D gene: -; V gene: TRBV4-1; clone size: -; J gene: TRBJ2-1; CDR3 DNA: TGCGCCAGCAGCGGTCAGAGGCAGTACAATGAGCAGTTCTTC; CDR3 protein: CASSGQRQYNEQFF
D gene: TRBD1; V gene: TRBV10-3; clone size: -; J gene: TRBJ2-2; CDR3 DNA: TGTGCCATCAGTGAGACAGGGGTGAACACCGGGGAGCTGTTTTTT; CDR3 protein: CAISETGVNTGELFF
D gene: -; V gene: TRBV6-1; clone size: -; J gene: TRBJ1-6; CDR3 DNA: TGTGCCAGCAGTGAACAGGTGGTCGGTAATTCACCCCTCCACTTT; CDR3 protein: CASSEQVVGNSPLHF
D gene: -; V gene: TRBV4-1; clone size: -; J gene: TRBJ1-2; CDR3 DNA: TGCGCCAGCAGCCAAGTAGTAAGGGGAGACTATGGCTACACCTTC; CDR3 protein: CASSQVVRGDYGYTF
D gene: TRBD1; V gene: TRBV19; clone size: -; J gene: TRBJ1-1; CDR3 DNA: TGTGCCAGTAGTATTGGGGGGCAGGGGGTTACACGGAACACTGAAGCTTTCTTT; CDR3 protein: CASSIGGQGVTRNTEAFF
D gene: -; V gene: TRBV6-1; clone size: -; J gene: TRBJ2-7; CDR3 DNA: TGTGCCAGCAGTGCAGGGTCGGGCAGCTCCTACGAGCAGTACTTC; CDR3 protein: CASSAGSGSSYEQYF
D gene: -; V gene: TRBV4-1; clone size: -; J gene: TRBJ1-3; CDR3 DNA: TGCGCCAGCAGCCAAGTAGCTCTCACGAGCTCTGGAAACACCATATATTTT; CDR3 protein: CASSQVALTSSGNTIYF
D gene: TRBD1; V gene: TRBV6-5; clone size: -; J gene: TRBJ2-5; CDR3 DNA: TGTGCCAGCAGACCACAGGGGCAAGAGACCCAGTACTTC; CDR3 protein: CASRPQGQETQYF
D gene: TRBD1; V gene: TRBV28; clone size: -; J gene: TRBJ1-5; CDR3 DNA: TGTGCCAGCAGTTTATCCTCTTATGTGTCAGGGGGGGTTCAGCCCCAGCATTTT; CDR3 protein: CASSLSSYVSGGVQPQHF
D gene: -; V gene: TRBV27; clone size: -; J gene: TRBJ1-1; CDR3 DNA: TGTGCCAGCAGTTTATTGGTGGGGGCCAACACTGAAGCTTTCTTT; CDR3 protein: CASSLLVGANTEAFF
D gene: TRBD1; V gene: TRBV5-1; clone size: once; J gene: TRBJ1-1; CDR3 DNA: TGCGCCAGCAGCCTTTCTGAGACAGGGTCCACTGAAGCTTTCTTT; CDR3 protein: CASSLSETGSTEAFF
D gene: -; V gene: TRBV4-1; clone size: -; J gene: TRBJ2-7; CDR3 DNA: TGCGCCAGCAGCCAACCTGTCGAGGGCCCGATGGGCTACGAGCAGTACTTC; CDR3 protein: CASSQPVEGPMGYEQYF
D gene: -; V gene: TRBV4-1; clone size: -; J gene: TRBJ1-2; CDR3 DNA: TGCGCCAGCAGCCAAGAACTAGTCCTCTATGGCTACACCTTC; CDR3 protein: CASSQELVLYGYTF
D gene: TRBD2; V gene: TRBV11-2; clone size: -; J gene: TRBJ2-1; CDR3 DNA: TGTGCCAGCAGCTTAGTGGCGGGGGGTCAAAACAATGAGCAGTTCTTC; CDR3 protein: CASSLVAGGQNNEQFF
D gene: -; V gene: TRBV4-3; clone size: -; J gene: TRBJ2-7; CDR3 DNA: TGCGCCAGCAGCCAAGATAACGGACCCTCCTACGAGCAGTACTTC; CDR3 protein: CASSQDNGPSYEQYF
D gene: -; V gene: TRBV23-1; clone size: -; J gene: TRBJ2-5; CDR3 DNA: TGCGCCAGCAGTCAAAGGACGGCCGGGGGAGAGACCCAGTACTTC; CDR3 protein: CASSQRTAGGETQYF
D gene: -; V gene: TRBV19; clone size: few; J gene: TRBJ1-1; CDR3 DNA: TGTGCCAGCAGAGACAGAAGAGCTTTCTTT; CDR3 protein: CASRDRRAFF
D gene: -; V gene: TRBV6-1; clone size: -; J gene: TRBJ2-6; CDR3 DNA: TGTGCCAGCCGAGGTACAGGGGCCAACGTCCTGACTTTC; CDR3 protein: CASRGTGANVLTF
D gene: TRBD2; V gene: TRBV5-1; clone size: -; J gene: TRBJ2-5; CDR3 DNA: TGCGCCAGCAGCTTAGCGGGGGAGTTCCAAGAGACCCAGTACTTC; CDR3 protein: CASSLAGEFQETQYF
D gene: -; V gene: TRBV7-8; clone size: -; J gene: TRBJ2-3; CDR3 DNA: TGTGCCAGCAGCTTAGGTAGTAGCGGCACAGATACGCAGTATTTT; CDR3 protein: CASSLGSSGTDTQYF
D gene: -; V gene: TRBV6-1; clone size: -; J gene: TRBJ1-2; CDR3 DNA: TGTGCCAGCAGTGAAACGCTCTATGGCTACACCTTC; CDR3 protein: CASSETLYGYTF
D gene: -; V gene: TRBV12-5; clone size: -; J gene: TRBJ2-7; CDR3 DNA: TGTGCTAGTGGTTTGGTACAAGGCAACGAGCAGTACTTC; CDR3 protein: CASGLVQGNEQYF
D gene: -; V gene: TRBV11-2; clone size: -; J gene: TRBJ1-6; CDR3 DNA: TGTGCCAGCAGCATCGGGGGGAATTCACCCCTCCACTTT; CDR3 protein: CASSIGGNSPLHF
D gene: TRBD1; V gene: TRBV6-6; clone size: -; J gene: TRBJ1-6; CDR3 DNA: TGTGCCAGCAGTTACAATTGGGGACAGGGGGGTTCACCCCTCCACTTT; CDR3 protein: CASSYNWGQGGSPLHF